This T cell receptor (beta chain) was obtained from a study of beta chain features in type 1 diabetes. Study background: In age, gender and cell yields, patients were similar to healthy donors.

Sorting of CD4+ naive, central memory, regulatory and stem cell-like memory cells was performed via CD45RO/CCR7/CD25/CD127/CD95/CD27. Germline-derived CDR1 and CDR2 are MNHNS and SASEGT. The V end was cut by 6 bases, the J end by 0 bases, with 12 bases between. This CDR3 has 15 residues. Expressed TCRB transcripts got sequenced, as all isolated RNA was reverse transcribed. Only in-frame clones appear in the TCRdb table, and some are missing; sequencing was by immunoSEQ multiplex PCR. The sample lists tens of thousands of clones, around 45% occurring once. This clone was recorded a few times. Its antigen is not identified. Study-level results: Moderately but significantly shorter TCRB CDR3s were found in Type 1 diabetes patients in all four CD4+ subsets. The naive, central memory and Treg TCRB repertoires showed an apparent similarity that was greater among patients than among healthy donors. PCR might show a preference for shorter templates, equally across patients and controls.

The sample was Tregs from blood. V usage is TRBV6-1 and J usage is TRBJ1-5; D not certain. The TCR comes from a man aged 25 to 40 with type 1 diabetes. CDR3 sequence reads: CASRWEQNSNQPQHF. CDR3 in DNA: TGTGCCAGCAGGTGGGAGCAGAATAGCAATCAGCCCCAGCATTTT.